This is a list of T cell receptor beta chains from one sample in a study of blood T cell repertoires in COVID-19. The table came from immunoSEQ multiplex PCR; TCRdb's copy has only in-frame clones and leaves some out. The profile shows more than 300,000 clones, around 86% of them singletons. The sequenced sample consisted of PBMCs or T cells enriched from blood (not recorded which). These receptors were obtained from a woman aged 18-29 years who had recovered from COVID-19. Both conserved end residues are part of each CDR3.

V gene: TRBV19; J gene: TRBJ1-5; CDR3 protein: CASSGDRLGQPQHF
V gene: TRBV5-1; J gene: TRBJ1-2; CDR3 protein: CASSFQPTGQGTDGYTF
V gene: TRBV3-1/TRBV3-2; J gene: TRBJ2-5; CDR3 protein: CASSPSSLDWTQYF
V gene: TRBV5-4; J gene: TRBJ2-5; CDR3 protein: CASSPARGWGETQYF
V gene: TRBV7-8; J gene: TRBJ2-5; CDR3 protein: CASSQFTGQETQYF
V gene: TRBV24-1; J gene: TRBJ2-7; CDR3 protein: CATGGSSYEQYF
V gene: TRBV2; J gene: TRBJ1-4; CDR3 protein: CASSARTATNEKLFF
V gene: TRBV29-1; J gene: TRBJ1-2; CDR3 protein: CSVRTEQNYGYTF
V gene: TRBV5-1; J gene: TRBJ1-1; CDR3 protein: CASSLGAGLNTEAFF
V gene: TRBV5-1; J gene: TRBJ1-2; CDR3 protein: CASSLPGQGATTNYGYTF
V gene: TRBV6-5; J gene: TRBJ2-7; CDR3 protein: CASSYSYRDEQYF
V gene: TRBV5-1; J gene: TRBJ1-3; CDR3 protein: CASSLDGAGNTIYF
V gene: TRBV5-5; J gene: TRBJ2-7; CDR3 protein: CASSRGTVPSYEQYF
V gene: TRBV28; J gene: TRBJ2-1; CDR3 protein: CASRDPGQGIVVRINEQFF
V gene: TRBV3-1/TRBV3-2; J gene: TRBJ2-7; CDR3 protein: CASSRPGGEQYF
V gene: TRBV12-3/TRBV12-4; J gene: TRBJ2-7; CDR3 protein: CASSRDRGQRQYF
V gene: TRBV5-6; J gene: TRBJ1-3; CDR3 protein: CASSSWAVLNTIYF
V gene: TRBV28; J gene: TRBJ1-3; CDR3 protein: CASSYSSSGNTIYF